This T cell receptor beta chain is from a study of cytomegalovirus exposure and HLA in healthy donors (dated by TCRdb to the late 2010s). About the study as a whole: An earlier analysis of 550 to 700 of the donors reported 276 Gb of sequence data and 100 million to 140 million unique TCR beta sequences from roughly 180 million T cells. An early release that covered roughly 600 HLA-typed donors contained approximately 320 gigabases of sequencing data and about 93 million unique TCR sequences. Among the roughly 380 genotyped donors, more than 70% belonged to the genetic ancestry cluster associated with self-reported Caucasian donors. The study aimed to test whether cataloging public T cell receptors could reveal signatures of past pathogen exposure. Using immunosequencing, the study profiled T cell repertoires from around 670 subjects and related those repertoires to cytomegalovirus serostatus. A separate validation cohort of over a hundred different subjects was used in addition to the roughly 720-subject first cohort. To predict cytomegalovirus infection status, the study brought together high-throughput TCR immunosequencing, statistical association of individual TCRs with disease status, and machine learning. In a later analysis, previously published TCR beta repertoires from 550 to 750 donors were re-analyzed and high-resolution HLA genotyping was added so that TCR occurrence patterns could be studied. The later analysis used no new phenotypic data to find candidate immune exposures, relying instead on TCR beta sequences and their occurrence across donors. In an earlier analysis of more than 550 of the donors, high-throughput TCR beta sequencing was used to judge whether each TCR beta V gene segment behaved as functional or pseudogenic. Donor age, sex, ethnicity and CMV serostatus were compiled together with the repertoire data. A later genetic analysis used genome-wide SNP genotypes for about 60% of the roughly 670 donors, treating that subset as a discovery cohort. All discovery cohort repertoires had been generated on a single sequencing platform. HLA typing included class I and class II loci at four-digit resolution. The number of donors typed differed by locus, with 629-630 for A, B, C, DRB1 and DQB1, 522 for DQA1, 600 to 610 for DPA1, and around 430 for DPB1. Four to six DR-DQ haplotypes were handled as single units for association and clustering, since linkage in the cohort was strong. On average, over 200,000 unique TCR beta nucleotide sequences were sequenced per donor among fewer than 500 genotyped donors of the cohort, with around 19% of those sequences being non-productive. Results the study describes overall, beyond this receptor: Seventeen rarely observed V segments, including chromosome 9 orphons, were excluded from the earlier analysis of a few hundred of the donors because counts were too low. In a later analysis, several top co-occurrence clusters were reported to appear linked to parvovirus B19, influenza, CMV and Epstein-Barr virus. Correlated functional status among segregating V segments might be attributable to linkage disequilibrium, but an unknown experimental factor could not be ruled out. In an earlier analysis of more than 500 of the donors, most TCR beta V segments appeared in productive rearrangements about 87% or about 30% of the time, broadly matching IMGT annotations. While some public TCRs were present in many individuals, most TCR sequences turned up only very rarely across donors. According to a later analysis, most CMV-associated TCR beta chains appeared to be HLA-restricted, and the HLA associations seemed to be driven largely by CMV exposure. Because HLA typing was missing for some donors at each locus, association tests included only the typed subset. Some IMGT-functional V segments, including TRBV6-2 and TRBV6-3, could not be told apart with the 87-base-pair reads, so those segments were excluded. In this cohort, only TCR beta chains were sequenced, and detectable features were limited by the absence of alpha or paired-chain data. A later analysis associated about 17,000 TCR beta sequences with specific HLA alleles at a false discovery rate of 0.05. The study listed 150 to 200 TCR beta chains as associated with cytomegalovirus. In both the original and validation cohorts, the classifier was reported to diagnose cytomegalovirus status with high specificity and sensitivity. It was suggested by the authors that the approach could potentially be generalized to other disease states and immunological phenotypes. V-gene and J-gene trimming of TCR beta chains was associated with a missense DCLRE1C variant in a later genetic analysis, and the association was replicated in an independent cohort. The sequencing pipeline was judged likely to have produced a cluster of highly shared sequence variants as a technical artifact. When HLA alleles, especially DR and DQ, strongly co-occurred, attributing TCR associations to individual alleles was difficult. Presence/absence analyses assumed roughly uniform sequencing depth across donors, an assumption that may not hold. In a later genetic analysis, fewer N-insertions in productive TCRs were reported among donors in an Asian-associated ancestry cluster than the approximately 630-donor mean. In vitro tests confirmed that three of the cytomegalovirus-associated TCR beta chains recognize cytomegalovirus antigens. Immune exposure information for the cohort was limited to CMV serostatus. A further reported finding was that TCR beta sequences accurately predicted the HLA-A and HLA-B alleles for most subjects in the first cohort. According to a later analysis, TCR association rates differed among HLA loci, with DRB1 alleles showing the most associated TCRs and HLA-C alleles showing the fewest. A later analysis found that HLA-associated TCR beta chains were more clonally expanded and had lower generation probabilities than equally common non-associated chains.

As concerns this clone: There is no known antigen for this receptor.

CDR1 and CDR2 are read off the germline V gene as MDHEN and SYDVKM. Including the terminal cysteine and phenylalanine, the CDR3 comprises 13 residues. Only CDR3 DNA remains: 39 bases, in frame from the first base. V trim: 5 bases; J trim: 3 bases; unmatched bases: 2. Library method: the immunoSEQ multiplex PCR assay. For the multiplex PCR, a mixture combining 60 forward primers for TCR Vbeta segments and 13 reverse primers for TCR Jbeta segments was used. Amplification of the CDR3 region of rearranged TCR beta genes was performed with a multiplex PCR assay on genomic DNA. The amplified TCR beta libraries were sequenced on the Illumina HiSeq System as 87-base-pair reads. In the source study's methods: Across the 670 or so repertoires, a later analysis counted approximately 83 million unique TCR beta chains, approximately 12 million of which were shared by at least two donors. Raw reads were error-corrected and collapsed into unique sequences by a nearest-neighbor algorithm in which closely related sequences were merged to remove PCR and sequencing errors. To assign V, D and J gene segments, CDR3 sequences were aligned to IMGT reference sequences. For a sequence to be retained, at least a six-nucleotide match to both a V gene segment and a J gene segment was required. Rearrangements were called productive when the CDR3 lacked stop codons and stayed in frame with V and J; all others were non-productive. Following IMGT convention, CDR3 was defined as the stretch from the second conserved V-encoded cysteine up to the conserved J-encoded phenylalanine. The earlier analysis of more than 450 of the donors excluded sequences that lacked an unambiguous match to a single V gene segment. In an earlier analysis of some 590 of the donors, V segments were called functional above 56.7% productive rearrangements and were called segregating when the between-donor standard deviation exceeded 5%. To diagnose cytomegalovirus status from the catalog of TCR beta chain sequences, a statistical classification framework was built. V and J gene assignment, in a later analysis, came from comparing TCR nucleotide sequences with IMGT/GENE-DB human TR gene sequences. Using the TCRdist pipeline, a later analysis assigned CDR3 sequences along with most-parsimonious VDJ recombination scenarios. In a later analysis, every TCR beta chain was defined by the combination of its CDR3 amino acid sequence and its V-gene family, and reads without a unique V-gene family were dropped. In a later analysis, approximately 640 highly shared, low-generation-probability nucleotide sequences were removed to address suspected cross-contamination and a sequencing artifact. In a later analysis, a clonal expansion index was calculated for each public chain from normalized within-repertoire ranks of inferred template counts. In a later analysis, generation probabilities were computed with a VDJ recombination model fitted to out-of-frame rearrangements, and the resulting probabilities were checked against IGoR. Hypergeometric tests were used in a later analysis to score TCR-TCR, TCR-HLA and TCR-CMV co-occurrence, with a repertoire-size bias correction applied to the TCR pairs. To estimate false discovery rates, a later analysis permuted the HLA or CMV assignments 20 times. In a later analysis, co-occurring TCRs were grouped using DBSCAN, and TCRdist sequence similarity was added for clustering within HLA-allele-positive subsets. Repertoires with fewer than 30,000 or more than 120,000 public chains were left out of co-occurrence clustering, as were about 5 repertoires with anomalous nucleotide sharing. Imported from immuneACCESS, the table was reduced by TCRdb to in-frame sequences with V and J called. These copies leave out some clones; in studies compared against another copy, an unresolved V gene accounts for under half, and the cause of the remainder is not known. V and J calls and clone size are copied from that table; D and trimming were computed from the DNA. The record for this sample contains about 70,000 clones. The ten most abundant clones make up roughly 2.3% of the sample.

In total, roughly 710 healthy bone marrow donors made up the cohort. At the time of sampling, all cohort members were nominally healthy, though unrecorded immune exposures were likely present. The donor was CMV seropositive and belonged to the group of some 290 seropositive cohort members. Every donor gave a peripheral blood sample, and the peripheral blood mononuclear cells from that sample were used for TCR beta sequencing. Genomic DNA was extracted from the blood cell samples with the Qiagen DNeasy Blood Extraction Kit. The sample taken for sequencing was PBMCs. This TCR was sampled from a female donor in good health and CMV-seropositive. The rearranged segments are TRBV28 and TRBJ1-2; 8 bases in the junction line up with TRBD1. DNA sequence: TGTGCCAGCAGTCGGGGACAGGACTATGGCTACACCTTC. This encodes CASSRGQDYGYTF.